Listed below are T cell receptor beta chains from one sample, sequenced in a study of cytomegalovirus exposure and HLA in healthy donors. Here immunoSEQ multiplex PCR was the method, and the copy in TCRdb shows in-frame clones only, minus some. The sample shows some 130,000 clones, approximately 73% of them seen only once. Sequencing was carried out using PBMCs. The receptors were gathered from a middle-aged woman in good health and CMV-seronegative. The CDR3 runs from the conserved cysteine through the conserved F or W. The order of the fields is V gene, J gene, CDR3 length, CDR3 protein.

TRBV5-6	TRBJ2-5	14	CASSLRGPEGTQYF
TRBV27	TRBJ2-2	13	CASSIQGRGELFF
TRBV6-5	TRBJ1-1	14	CASSGLSRGTEAFF
TRBV19	TRBJ2-1	15	CASSTRDRGYNEQFF
TRBV11-1	TRBJ1-1	12	CASSLGDTEAFF
TRBV10-2	TRBJ2-1	13	CASQQDSYNEQFF
TRBV5-8	TRBJ1-2	16	CASSFTGDQVNYGYTF
TRBV7-9	TRBJ2-4	12	CASSPPGDIQYF
TRBV14	TRBJ1-3	17	CASSQYSGTVSGNTIYF
TRBV29-1	TRBJ1-4	14	CSVVVDGGEEKLFF
TRBV15	TRBJ2-3	16	CATSREASGNTDTQYF
TRBV6-1	TRBJ1-1	13	CASTLDRVTEAFF
TRBV5-8	TRBJ1-6	12	CASSRVNSPLHF
TRBV11-2	TRBJ2-3	16	CASSRTTGAGTDTQYF
TRBV11-2	TRBJ1-2	13	CASSLGTGYGYTF
TRBV10-3	TRBJ1-4	15	CAISEGGATNEKLFF
TRBV7-9	TRBJ1-6	15	CASSLGQGKDSPLHF
TRBV11-2	TRBJ1-1	14	CASRQGGQGVEAFF
TRBV6-1	TRBJ1-6	16	CASSENRGTGNSPLHF
TRBV29-1	TRBJ1-1	14	CSAEGDSENTEAFF
TRBV5-1	TRBJ1-4	14	CASSLQGYGEKLFF
TRBV4-2	TRBJ2-1	19	CASSPTQAGGRFFYNEQFF
TRBV6-5	TRBJ1-2	11	CASKGAIGYTF
TRBV6-6	TRBJ2-5	11	CASSYRETQYF
TRBV4-1	TRBJ2-5	14	CASSLAGIGETQYF
TRBV5-5	TRBJ1-6	16	CASSFQLDRGNSPLHF
TRBV5-4	TRBJ2-3	15	CASSLGGGGTDTQYF
TRBV7-9	TRBJ1-3	15	CASSLTGINGNTIYF
TRBV7-9	TRBJ1-2	15	CASSPGGGSNYGYTF
TRBV5-4	TRBJ1-1	12	CASSQKEGEAFF
TRBV2	TRBJ1-3	15	CASSEVRGSGNTIYF
TRBV6-5	TRBJ1-5	14	CAISTGDSNQPQHF
TRBV11-3	TRBJ2-1	15	CASSFAAGGVNEQFF
TRBV5-6	TRBJ2-4	13	CASSLYRNPPEYF
TRBV4-2	TRBJ1-1	14	CASSSGDAPREAFF
TRBV20-1	TRBJ1-1	11	CSASLISEAFF
TRBV7-2	TRBJ2-7	12	CASSQDSYEQYF
TRBV7-9	TRBJ2-3	15	CASSPTTSGVDTQYF
TRBV5-8	TRBJ1-2	13	CASSPRGFFGYTF
TRBV7-2	TRBJ1-4	15	CASSYQGANNEKLFF
TRBV10-3	TRBJ1-1	14	CAISEQGMNTEAFF
TRBV10-3	TRBJ1-5	15	CAISETGFGNQPQHF
TRBV5-1	TRBJ2-7	17	CASSSRSVGEESYEQYF
TRBV19	TRBJ1-5	14	CASSTSGSRQPQHF
TRBV5-1	TRBJ2-1	15	CASSYRQGNYNEQFF
TRBV6-5	TRBJ1-1	13	CASSLDREIEAFF
TRBV4-1	TRBJ1-1	16	CASSQEGGIRGTEAFF
TRBV5-4	TRBJ1-1	14	CASNNEGSNTEAFF
TRBV28	TRBJ2-1	17	CASSLRTYRDRDNEQFF
TRBV4-3	TRBJ1-1	14	CASSQGHRDTEAFF
TRBV28	TRBJ1-3	17	CASSWTSGQLSGNTIYF
TRBV10-3	TRBJ1-4	14	CAISDQGRDEKLFF
TRBV2	TRBJ2-1	14	CASLGRGIYNEQFF
TRBV4-1	TRBJ2-3	16	CASSQFAGVFTDTQYF
TRBV18	TRBJ2-5	14	CASSPPQVRETQYF
TRBV7-9	TRBJ2-2	17	CASSQTTGTQNTGELFF
TRBV6-5	TRBJ1-2	13	CASSQGQAGGYTF